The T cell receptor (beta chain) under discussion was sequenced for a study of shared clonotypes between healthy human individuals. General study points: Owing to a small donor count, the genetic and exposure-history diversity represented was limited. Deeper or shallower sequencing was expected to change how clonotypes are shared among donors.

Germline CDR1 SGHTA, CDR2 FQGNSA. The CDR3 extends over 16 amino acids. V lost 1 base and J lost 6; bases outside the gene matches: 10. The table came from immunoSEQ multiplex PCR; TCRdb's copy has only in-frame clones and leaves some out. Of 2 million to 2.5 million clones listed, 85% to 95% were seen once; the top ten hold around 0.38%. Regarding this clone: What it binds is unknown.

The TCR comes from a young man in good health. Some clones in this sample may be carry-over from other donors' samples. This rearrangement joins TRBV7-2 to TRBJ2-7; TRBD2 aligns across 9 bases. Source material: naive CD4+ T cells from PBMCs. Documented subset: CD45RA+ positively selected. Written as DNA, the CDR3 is TGTGCCAGCAGCTTAGGGTCTAGCGGGGCCCACGGCGAGCAGTACTTC. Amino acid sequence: CASSLGSSGAHGEQYF.